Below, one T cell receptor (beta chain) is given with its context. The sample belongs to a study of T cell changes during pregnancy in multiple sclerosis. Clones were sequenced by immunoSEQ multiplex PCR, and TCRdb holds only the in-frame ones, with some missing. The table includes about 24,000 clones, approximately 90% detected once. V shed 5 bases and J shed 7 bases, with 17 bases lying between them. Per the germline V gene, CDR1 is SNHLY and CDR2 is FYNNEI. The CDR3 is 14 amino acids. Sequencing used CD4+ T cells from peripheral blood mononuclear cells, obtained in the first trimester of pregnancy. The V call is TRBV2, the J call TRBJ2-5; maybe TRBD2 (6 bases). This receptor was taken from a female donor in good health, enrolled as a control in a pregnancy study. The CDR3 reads CASSRDFLTGTQYF. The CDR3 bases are TGTGCCAGCAGTAGGGACTTCCTGACGGGGACCCAGTACTTC.